This T cell receptor beta chain was sequenced for a study of CD8+ T cells in alopecia areata. Looking at the study overall: It was 6 to 18 months of tofacitinib, and then there were 6 months off drug.

The study, taken as a whole, reports: Elevated clonality characterized lesional scalp relative to normal scalp, particularly in alopecia totalis/universalis.

Treatment reported: oral pan-JAK inhibitor, 5-10 mg twice daily. This clone was recorded at least ten times. The target antigen is unknown. Reverse transcription of extracted RNA yielded cDNA, which provided the sequencing template. The assay was immunoSEQ multiplex PCR, and TCRdb's table has in-frame clones only and misses some. The data show a few hundred thousand clones, with less than 75% seen just once and about 1.6% held by the top ten. Germline CDR1 MNHNS, CDR2 SASEGT. The CDR3 sequence is 11 residues long. J lost 11 bases, V lost 9 bases, and 3 bases had no gene match. The TCR originated in a human donor with alopecia areata. Source: CD4+ T cells sorted from blood, taken at week 4, from a patient treated with tofacitinib. The chain is built from TRBV6-1 and TRBJ1-6, with 8 bases identical to TRBD1. The CDR3 reads CASRTGPPLHF. The CDR3 bases are TGTGCCAGTCGGACAGGGCCACCCCTCCACTTT.